The clone carrying this TCR beta chain was found once. The sample originates from a study of blood T cell repertoires in COVID-19. Study-level information: PBMCs, B-cell-depleted T cells, or T cells provided the cDNA or gDNA that made up the material.

Per germline, CDR1 KGHSH and CDR2 LQKENI. V was clipped by 0 bases and J by 6 bases, with 17 bases between them. This CDR3 region has 16 residues. Here immunoSEQ multiplex PCR was the method, and the copy in TCRdb shows in-frame clones only, minus some. This sample has 110,000 to 150,000 clones, with 75% to 85% found just once. Source material: peripheral blood. The TCR sequence derives from a man between 50 and 59 years old with acute or convalescent COVID-19. V is TRBV18 and J is TRBJ1-2; D is unclear. CDR3 bases: TGTGCCAGCTCACCACCGGGGAAGGGCGGGAAAGATGGCTACACCTTC. It codes for CASSPPGKGGKDGYTF.